This record looks at one TCR beta chain sequence and its context. What it binds is not known. This sample is part of a study of long-term antiretroviral therapy in people with HIV. CDR3 length equals 13 residues. The study's findings and limits: ART adherence, viral resistance and therapy changes went unrecorded. Clonotypes expanded prior to ART showed repertoire dominance at all sampled time points. HIV repertoires had narrower CDR3 length ranges than controls.

Samples were assayed with immunoSEQ v3.0 at survey level. Per-sample TRB depth target: about 40,000-55,000 T-cell genomes. Profiled with immunoSEQ multiplex PCR; TCRdb holds only in-frame clones, not every one. The sample lists around 18,000 clones; around 89% were seen once. The sample consisted of unsorted PBMCs, taken 4.2 years after starting antiretroviral therapy. The chain links TRBV21-1 to TRBJ2-7. TRBV21-1 is a listed pseudogene. This TCR was recovered from a man aged 50-59 years with HIV. This chain's CDR3 is CATNRLGAYEQYF. Here the CDR3 DNA reads TGTGCCACCAATCGTTTGGGGGCCTACGAGCAGTACTTC.